This entry concerns a single T cell receptor beta chain. The antigen it recognizes is unknown. Base qualities are not recorded, but no much larger clone differs from it by a single base. This record belongs to a study of CD8 T cells in Susac syndrome (dated by TCRdb to between 2017 and 2020). Concerning the study at large: The study used repertoire sequencing to test whether antigen drove CD8+ T cell activation and differentiation in Susac syndrome. The study at large found these results: The number of individuals in the TCR sequencing and HLA analysis was acknowledged as relatively small.

CDR3 length: 14 amino acids, cysteine to phenylalanine. Left in the record is the CDR3 DNA by itself, 42 bases read in frame from the first base. The CDR1 and CDR2 encoded by the germline V gene are SQVTM and ANQGSEA. The germline V and J ends show losses of 3 bases and 4 bases respectively, and no gene match explains 8 bases of the junction. RNA was extracted using the RNeasy kit, and about 0.45 to 1 ug of the RNA was reverse transcribed with random hexamers. The immunoSEQ multiplex PCR assay, covering 54 Vbeta and 13 Jbeta segments, was used to amplify TCR beta CDR3 regions. Bias from PCR amplification was corrected by using a synthetic template baseline for primer optimization and for computational correction. In the source study's methods: Reads were assigned to V, D and J genes according to IMGT and analyzed in immunoSEQ Analyzer, with only productive sequences retained. Clonality was calculated as one minus the Shannon entropy normalized by log2 of the number of productive unique sequences. For each patient and control, public and private clones were evaluated within the 100 most prevalent clones. Clones were defined as Susac-specific when absent from the healthy and MS cohorts, from over 950 published viral clones and from other ImmuneACCESS disease sequences. The raw public data were reprocessed by TCRdb itself: fastp quality trimming at Q25, MiXCR clonotype calling, in-frame beta chains only. Rows are combined by CDR3 protein, so each entry shows the most common genes and DNA. TCRdb, rather than the study authors, made the V and J calls. The table for this sample lists about 200,000 distinct CDR3 sequences; over 90% of them were counted only once. Jointly, the top ten make up roughly 0.088% of the sample.

High-throughput TCR beta sequencing profiled peripheral blood CD8+ and CD4+ T cells from healthy donors, Susac syndrome patients and multiple sclerosis patients. The multiple sclerosis controls were treatment-naive patients whose relapsing-remitting disease, either stable or active, fulfilled the revised McDonald criteria. Bulk CD8+ and CD4+ T cells were purified magnetically by negative isolation, whereas CD8+ TEMRA cells were enriched by FACS. Blood was drawn into EDTA tubes, processed within 24 hours, and PBMCs were isolated by density gradient centrifugation. PBMCs intended for TCR sequencing were frozen in liquid nitrogen and were later thawed in a 37 degrees C water bath. Purity of sorted or isolated CD4+, CD8+ and CD8+ TEMRA cells was at least 90%.

The sequencing input was CD4+ T cells from PBMCs. The chain was built from TRBV29-1 and TRBJ1-2; TRBD1 aligns with 7 central bases. The sequence was obtained from a human donor with multiple sclerosis. The CDR3 region has the sequence CSVEKGAGGYGYTF. The DNA reads as follows: TGCAGCGTTGAGAAAGGGGCAGGGGGCTATGGCTACACCTTC. Full variable domain (CDR3 extended with the reference TRBV29-1 and TRBJ1-2 proteins): SAVISQKPSRDICQRGTSLTIQCQVDSQVTMMFWYRQQPGQSLTLIATANQGSEATYESGFVIDKFPISRPNLTFSTLTVSNMSPEDSSIYLCSVEKGAGGYGYTFGSGTRLTVV.